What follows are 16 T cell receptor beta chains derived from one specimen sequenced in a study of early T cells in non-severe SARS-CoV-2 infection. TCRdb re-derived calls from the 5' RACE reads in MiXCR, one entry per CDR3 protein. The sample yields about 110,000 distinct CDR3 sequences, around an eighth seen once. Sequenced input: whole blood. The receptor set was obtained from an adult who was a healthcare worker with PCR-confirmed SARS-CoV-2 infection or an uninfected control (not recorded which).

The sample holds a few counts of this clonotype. In DNA form, the CDR3 reads TGTGCCAGCAGCTTGGGGGACAGACAAGAGACCCAGTACTTC. Its translation: CASSLGDRQETQYF. The V gene is TRBV5-5, the J gene TRBJ2-5; 7 bases are shared with TRBD1. Germline V gene lookup returns CDR1 SGHKS and CDR2 YYEKEE (reference sequence). V was clipped by 0 bases and J by 2 bases; unmatched bases: 1. The length of the CDR3 is 14 residues.

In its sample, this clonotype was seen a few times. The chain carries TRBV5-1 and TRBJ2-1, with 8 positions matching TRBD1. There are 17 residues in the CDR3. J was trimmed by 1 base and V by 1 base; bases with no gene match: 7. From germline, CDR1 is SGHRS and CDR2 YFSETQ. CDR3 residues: CASSLLPTGGSYNEQFF. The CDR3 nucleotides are TGCGCCAGCAGCTTGCTCCCAACAGGGGGGTCCTACAATGAGCAGTTCTTC.

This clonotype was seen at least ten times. In nucleotides, the CDR3 is TGTGCCAGCAGCTCCGGACAGGGGGGGACTGAAGCTTTCTTT. This sequence encodes CASSSGQGGTEAFF. J is TRBJ1-1 and V is TRBV11-3; 10 nucleotides line up with TRBD1. CDR1 is SGHNT and CDR2 is YENEEA in the germline V gene. V lost 4 bases to trimming and J lost 5 bases; unmatched junction nucleotides: 4. The CDR3 runs to 14 residues.

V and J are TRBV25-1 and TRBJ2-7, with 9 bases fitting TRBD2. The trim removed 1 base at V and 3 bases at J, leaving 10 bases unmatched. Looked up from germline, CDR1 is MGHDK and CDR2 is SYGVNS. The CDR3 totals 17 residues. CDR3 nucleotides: TGTGCCAGCAGTGAATCACTTCCCGGGACTAGCAGCTACGAGCAGTACTTC. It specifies CASSESLPGTSSYEQYF.

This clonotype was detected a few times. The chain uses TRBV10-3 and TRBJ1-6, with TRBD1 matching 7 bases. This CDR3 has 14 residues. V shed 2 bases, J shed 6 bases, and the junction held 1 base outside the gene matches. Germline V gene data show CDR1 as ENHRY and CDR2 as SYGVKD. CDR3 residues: CAISEGTVNSPLHF. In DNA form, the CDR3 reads TGTGCCATCAGTGAGGGGACAGTTAATTCACCCCTCCACTTT.

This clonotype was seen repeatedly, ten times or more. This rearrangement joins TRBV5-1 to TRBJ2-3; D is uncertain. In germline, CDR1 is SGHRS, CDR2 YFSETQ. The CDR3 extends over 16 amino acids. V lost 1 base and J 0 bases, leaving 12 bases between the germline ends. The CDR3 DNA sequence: TGCGCCAGCAGCTTGAGGCCCAGGATGAGCACAGATACGCAGTATTTT. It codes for CASSLRPRMSTDTQYF.

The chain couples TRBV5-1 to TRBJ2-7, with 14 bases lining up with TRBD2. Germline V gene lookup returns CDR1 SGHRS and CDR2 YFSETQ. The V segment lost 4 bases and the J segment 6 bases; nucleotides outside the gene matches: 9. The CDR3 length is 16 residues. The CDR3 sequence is CASSLRLAGGLREQYF. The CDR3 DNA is TGCGCCAGCAGCCTGCGACTAGCGGGAGGGTTGCGCGAGCAGTACTTC.

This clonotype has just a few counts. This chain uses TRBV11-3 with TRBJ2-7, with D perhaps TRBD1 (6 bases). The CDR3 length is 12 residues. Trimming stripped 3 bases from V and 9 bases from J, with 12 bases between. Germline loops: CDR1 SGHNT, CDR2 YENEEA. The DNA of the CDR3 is TGTGCCAGCAGCTTCGGGACACGTGGGCAGTACTTC. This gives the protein CASSFGTRGQYF.

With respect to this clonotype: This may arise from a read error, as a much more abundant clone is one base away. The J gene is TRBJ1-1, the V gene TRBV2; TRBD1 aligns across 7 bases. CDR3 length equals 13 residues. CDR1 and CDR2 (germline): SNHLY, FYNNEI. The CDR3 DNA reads TGTGTCATCAAGATGACAGGGAGAACTGAAGCTTTCTTT. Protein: CVIKMTGRTEAFF. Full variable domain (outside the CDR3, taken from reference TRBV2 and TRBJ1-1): EPEVTQTPSHQVTQMGQEVILRCVPISNHLYFYWYRQILGQKVEFLVSFYNNEISEKSEIFDDQFSVERPDGSNFTLKIRSTKLEDSAMYFCVIKMTGRTEAFFGQGTRLTVV.

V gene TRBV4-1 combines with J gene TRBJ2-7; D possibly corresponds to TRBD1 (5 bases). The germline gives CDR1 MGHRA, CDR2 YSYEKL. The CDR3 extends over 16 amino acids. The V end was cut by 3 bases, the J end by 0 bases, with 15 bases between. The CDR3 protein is CASSQAGPPTSYEQYF. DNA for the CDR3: TGCGCCAGCAGCCAGGCAGGGCCGCCGACCTCCTACGAGCAGTACTTC.

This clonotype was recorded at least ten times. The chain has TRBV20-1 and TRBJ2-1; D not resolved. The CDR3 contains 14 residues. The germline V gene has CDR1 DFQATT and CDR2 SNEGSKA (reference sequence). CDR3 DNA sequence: TGCAGCGCCCCTAAGGTGGGGATTGACAATGAGCAGTTCTTC. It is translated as CSAPKVGIDNEQFF.

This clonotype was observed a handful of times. The DNA for the CDR3 is TGTGCCAGCAGCCCCGACGACCGGCCTGGGGCCAACGTCCTGACTTTC. Translated, it gives CASSPDDRPGANVLTF. The chain joins TRBV7-9 to TRBJ2-6; D gene unclear. CDR3 size: 16 residues. CDR1 and CDR2 (germline): SEHNR, FQNEAQ (reference sequence). Between the trimmed V and J ends, which lost 5 bases and 2 bases, there was a span of 13 bases.

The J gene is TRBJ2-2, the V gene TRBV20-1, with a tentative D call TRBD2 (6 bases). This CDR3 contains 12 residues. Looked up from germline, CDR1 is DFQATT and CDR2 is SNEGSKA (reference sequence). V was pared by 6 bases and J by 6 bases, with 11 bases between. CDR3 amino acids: CSAPGTAGELFF. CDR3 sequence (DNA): TGCAGTGCCCCTGGGACTGCCGGGGAGCTGTTTTTT.

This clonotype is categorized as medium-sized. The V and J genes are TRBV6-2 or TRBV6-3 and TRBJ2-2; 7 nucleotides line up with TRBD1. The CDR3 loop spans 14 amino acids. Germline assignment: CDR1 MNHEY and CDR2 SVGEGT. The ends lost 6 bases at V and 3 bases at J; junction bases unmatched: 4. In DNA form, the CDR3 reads TGTGCCAGCAGGACAGGGTCGGACACCGGGGAGCTGTTTTTT. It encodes CASRTGSDTGELFF.

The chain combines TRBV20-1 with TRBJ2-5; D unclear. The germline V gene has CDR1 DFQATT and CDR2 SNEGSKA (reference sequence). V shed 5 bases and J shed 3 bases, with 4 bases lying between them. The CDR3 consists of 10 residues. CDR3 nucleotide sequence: TGCAGTGCTTTTAAAGAGACCCAGTACTTC. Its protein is CSAFKETQYF.

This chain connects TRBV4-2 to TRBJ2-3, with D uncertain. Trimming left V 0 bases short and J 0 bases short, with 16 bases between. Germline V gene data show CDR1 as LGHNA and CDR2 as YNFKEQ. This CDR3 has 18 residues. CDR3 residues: CASSQDPNTASSTDTQYF. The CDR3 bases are TGTGCCAGCAGCCAAGATCCAAACACAGCCTCTAGCACAGATACGCAGTATTTT.